A single sample is the source of the 16 T cell receptor beta chains below, sequenced in a study of cytomegalovirus exposure and HLA in healthy donors. The PCR used 60 Vbeta and 13 Jbeta primers. TCRdb keeps only in-frame clones here, not all; method: immunoSEQ multiplex PCR. This table has 90,000 to 150,000 clones, around three quarters appearing once. Sequenced sample: PBMCs. Receptors originate from a human donor in good health.

This chain joins TRBV5-4 and TRBJ1-1; 9 bases line up with TRBD1. Germline V gives CDR1 SGHNT, CDR2 YYREEE (reference sequence). This CDR3 is 16 amino acids long. V lost 6 bases, J lost 1 base, and 10 bases stayed unmatched. The CDR3 protein is CASTPSPGQGNTEAFF. The DNA for the CDR3 is TGTGCCAGCACCCCGTCTCCGGGACAGGGGAACACTGAAGCTTTCTTT.

V usage is TRBV19 and J usage is TRBJ2-1, with TRBD1 matching 10 bases. Trimming at V came to 4 bases and at J to 6 bases, leaving 9 bases not matched to a gene. Germline values: CDR1 LNHDA, CDR2 SQIVND (reference sequence). The CDR3 totals 16 residues. CDR3 bases: TGTGCCAGTAGTAACCTCCCGGGACAGGGGACCAATGAGCAGTTCTTC. Translated, it gives CASSNLPGQGTNEQFF.

V and J are TRBV28 and TRBJ1-2; D gene ambiguous. Germline V gene data show CDR1 as MDHEN and CDR2 as SYDVKM. Between the trimmed V and J ends, which lost 4 bases and 4 bases, there was a span of 7 bases. The CDR3 spans 12 residues. As DNA, the CDR3 is TGTGCCAGCAGTTCGGGGATCTATGGCTACACCTTC. This translates into CASSSGIYGYTF.

This clone was found a few times. The chain has TRBV10-3 and TRBJ2-7, with 7 positions matching TRBD2. The CDR3 spans 15 residues. The V gene end was trimmed by 9 bases and the J gene end by 4 bases; junction bases not matched to a gene: 15. Germline-derived CDR1 and CDR2 are ENHRY and SYGVKD. The CDR3: CAISLRAGEGYEQYF. In DNA, the CDR3 is TGTGCCATTTCTTTGAGGGCGGGAGAGGGTTACGAGCAGTACTTC.

The J gene is TRBJ2-3, the V gene TRBV9; D is possibly TRBD2 (6 bases). This CDR3 contains 15 residues. Trimming took off 6 bases at V and 1 base at J, with 15 bases between the two ends. Per the germline V gene, CDR1 is SGDLS and CDR2 is YYNGEE. The CDR3: CASTALLAGTDTQYF. The CDR3, as DNA: TGTGCCAGCACCGCCCTCTTAGCGGGCACAGATACGCAGTATTTT.

The chain combines TRBV7-9 with TRBJ1-1, with unresolved D. This CDR3 contains 14 residues. Germline CDR1 reads SEHNR; CDR2 reads FQNEAQ (reference sequence). The V and J ends lost 5 bases and 0 bases respectively, with 10 bases between them. The CDR3 sequence: CASSIQILNTEAFF. DNA for the CDR3: TGTGCCAGCAGCATCCAGATTTTGAACACTGAAGCTTTCTTT.

The gene calls are TRBV5-1 and TRBJ1-1, with no clear D. From germline, CDR1 is SGHRS and CDR2 YFSETQ. V was shortened by 4 bases and J by 0 bases, with 19 bases between the two germline ends. This CDR3 comprises 17 residues. CDR3 region: CASSPVGGTAMNTEAFF. CDR3 coding DNA: TGCGCCAGCAGCCCAGTAGGAGGCACCGCAATGAACACTGAAGCTTTCTTT. Using reference TRBV5-1 and TRBJ1-1 for the parts outside the CDR3, the full variable domain is KAGVTQTPRYLIKTRGQQVTLSCSPISGHRSVSWYQQTPGQGLQFLFEYFSETQRNKGNFPGRFSGRQFSNSRSEMNVSTLELGDSALYLCASSPVGGTAMNTEAFFGQGTRLTVV.

The chain employs TRBV28 and TRBJ1-3, with TRBD1 as a possible D gene (5 bases). This CDR3 is built from 14 residues. The germline V gene encodes CDR1 MDHEN and CDR2 SYDVKM. Trimming shortened V by 6 bases and J by 0 bases, and 9 bases separated the two germline ends. CDR3 amino acids: CASRKQGSGNTIYF. CDR3 nucleotides: TGTGCCAGCAGGAAGCAGGGCTCTGGAAACACCATATATTTT.

V and J are TRBV5-6 and TRBJ2-2; 9 bases match TRBD2. With V trimmed by 4 bases and J by 6 bases, 7 bases remained unmatched. This CDR3 region has 15 residues. Germline V gene lookup returns CDR1 SGHDT and CDR2 YYEEEE. The CDR3 bases are TGTGCCAGCAGCCCCGACTTAGCGGGAGCCGGGGAGCTGTTTTTT. Residues: CASSPDLAGAGELFF.

This chain connects TRBV7-3 to TRBJ2-7, with a possible D match to TRBD2 (6 bases). V dropped 1 base and J dropped 5 bases, with 24 bases sitting between them. The germline gives CDR1 SGHTA, CDR2 FQGTGA. This CDR3 has 18 amino acids. The CDR3 coding sequence is TGTGCCAGCAGCTTAAAAGGGAGGAGCGGGCCCGGTCGACACGAGCAGTACTTC. This codes for CASSLKGRSGPGRHEQYF.

The V call is TRBV5-1, the J call TRBJ1-6, with 8 bases identical to TRBD1. CDR1 is SGHRS, CDR2 YFSETQ, per germline. V lost 0 bases and J lost 7; bases outside the gene matches: 3. This CDR3 has 15 amino acids. The CDR3 region has the DNA TGCGCCAGCAGCTTGGGGACAGGGAAAAATTCACCCCTCCACTTT. Translating gives CASSLGTGKNSPLHF.

V and J are TRBV28 and TRBJ2-5; possible D gene TRBD2, 6 bases. In germline, CDR1 is MDHEN, CDR2 SYDVKM. CDR3 length: 14 residues. Trimming stripped 4 bases from V and 3 bases from J, with 12 bases between. This chain's CDR3 is CASSSLAWKETQYF. The DNA for the CDR3 is TGTGCCAGCAGTTCACTAGCATGGAAAGAGACCCAGTACTTC.

This clone appeared a few times. The genes are TRBV7-9 and TRBJ2-7, with TRBD1 matching over 10 bases. The V gene's germline CDR1 is SEHNR and CDR2 FQNEAQ (reference sequence). CDR3 length equals 15 residues. With 7 bases clipped from V and 7 bases from J, the junction kept 13 bases outside the gene matches. Written as DNA, the CDR3 is TGTGCCAGCACCTTGGGGGACAGGGGCACCGGGGAGCAGTACTTC. Translation gives CASTLGDRGTGEQYF.

The chain is built from TRBV28 and TRBJ2-2; 10 nucleotides line up with TRBD1. This CDR3 contains 16 residues. Germline V gene lookup returns CDR1 MDHEN and CDR2 SYDVKM. The V segment lost 6 bases and the J segment 1 base; nucleotides outside the gene matches: 5. The CDR3 is CASSPGQGRNTGELFF. CDR3 in DNA: TGTGCCAGCAGCCCGGGACAGGGGCGGAACACCGGGGAGCTGTTTTTT.

The rearrangement joins TRBV15 to TRBJ1-1; weak D call: TRBD1 (5 bases). Trimming shortened V by 2 bases and J by 3 bases, and 10 bases separated the two germline ends. CDR3 length: 14 residues. Germline V gives CDR1 LNHNV, CDR2 YYDKDF (reference sequence). The CDR3 sequence: CATSRLLGDTEAFF. CDR3 coding DNA: TGTGCCACCAGCAGACTTCTAGGGGACACTGAAGCTTTCTTT.

CDR3 bases: TGTGCCAGCAGTTACTCAAGTAGGGGGACTGAAGCTTTCTTT. Residues: CASSYSSRGTEAFF. The J gene is TRBJ1-1, the V gene TRBV6-6; perhaps TRBD1 as D (6 bases). V lost 0 bases to trimming and J lost 5 bases, with 10 bases between them. CDR1 and CDR2 from the germline V gene are MNHNY and SVGAGI (reference sequence). This CDR3 region has 14 residues.